Presented here are 8 T cell receptor beta chains from one specimen sequenced in a study of T cell changes during pregnancy in multiple sclerosis (dated by TCRdb to about 2019). The library was obtained by the immunoSEQ multiplex PCR assay. In TCRdb, the immuneACCESS table is reduced to in-frame sequences with V and J assigned. These tables do not hold every clone; where another copy was compared, an unresolved V gene accounts for under half, and the others remain unexplained. Across this sample there are under 55,000 clones, with approximately 94% seen only once. The top ten clonotypes cover roughly 0.33% of the sample. The sequenced sample was CD4+ T cells from peripheral blood mononuclear cells, obtained in the third trimester of pregnancy. These receptor sequences come from a female donor with multiple sclerosis, enrolled in a pregnancy study.

The chain couples TRBV2 to TRBJ2-3; 10 bases are shared with TRBD1. The CDR3 sequence is 14 residues long. Germline V lookup: CDR1 SNHLY, CDR2 FYNNEI. The V and J ends lost 7 bases and 4 bases, in that order; junction bases with no gene match: 5. This CDR3 reads CASNPGQGADTQYF. The DNA of the CDR3 is TGTGCCAGCAACCCAGGACAGGGGGCAGATACGCAGTATTTT.

The chain carries TRBV6-1 and TRBJ1-1, with 7 nucleotides matching TRBD1. With V trimmed by 4 bases and J by 4 bases, 6 bases remained unmatched. Germline V CDR1 and CDR2: MNHNS, SASEGT. The CDR3 totals 14 residues. DNA for the CDR3: TGTGCCAGCAGTGCTGGGACAGCTCCCACTGAAGCTTTCTTT. It specifies CASSAGTAPTEAFF.

The V call is TRBV28, the J call TRBJ2-4, with D uncertain. Trimming left V 5 bases short and J 0 bases short, with 11 bases between. The CDR3 loop spans 15 amino acids. Germline V CDR1 and CDR2: MDHEN, SYDVKM. CDR3: CASSVQFVAKNIQYF. CDR3 nucleotides: TGTGCCAGCAGTGTTCAGTTCGTAGCCAAAAACATTCAGTACTTC. Using reference TRBV28 and TRBJ2-4 for the parts outside the CDR3, the full variable domain is DVKVTQSSRYLVKRTGEKVFLECVQDMDHENMFWYRQDPGLGLRLIYFSYDVKMKEKGDIPEGYSVSREKKERFSLILESASTNQTSMYLCASSVQFVAKNIQYFGAGTRLSVL.

The V and J genes are TRBV7-2 and TRBJ2-2, with D unresolved. V was clipped by 4 bases and J by 1 base, with 10 bases between them. Looked up from germline, CDR1 is SGHTA and CDR2 is FQGNSA. The CDR3 contains 15 residues. DNA for the CDR3: TGTGCCAGCAGCTCGAGGAGTGGGAACACCGGGGAGCTGTTTTTT. It codes for CASSSRSGNTGELFF. The full variable domain, completed using reference TRBV7-2 and TRBJ2-2, is GAGVSQSPSNKVTEKGKDVELRCDPISGHTALYWYRQSLGQGLEFLIYFQGNSAPDKSGLPSDRFSAERTGGSVSTLTIQRTQQEDSAVYLCASSSRSGNTGELFFGEGSRLTVL.

V usage is TRBV7-2 and J usage is TRBJ1-5; D gene uncertain. The CDR3 length is 13 residues. The V end was cut by 4 bases, the J end by 6 bases, with 10 bases between. Germline-derived CDR1 and CDR2 are SGHTA and FQGNSA. The CDR3 loop reads CASSYTVIQPQHF. The CDR3 coding sequence is TGTGCCAGCAGCTACACAGTAATTCAGCCCCAGCATTTT.

The gene calls are TRBV5-6 and TRBJ2-7, with TRBD1 identical over 9 bases. V gave up 2 bases and J gave up 5 bases; unmatched junction bases: 8. The V gene's germline CDR1 is SGHDT and CDR2 YYEEEE. CDR3 length equals 15 residues. CDR3 sequence: CASSFAVDRGDEQYF. In DNA form, the CDR3 reads TGTGCCAGCAGCTTTGCCGTGGACAGGGGCGACGAGCAGTACTTC.

The V gene is TRBV2, the J gene TRBJ2-2; D remains ambiguous. Per the germline V gene, CDR1 is SNHLY and CDR2 is FYNNEI. The CDR3 consists of 14 residues. Trimming took off 4 bases at V and 5 bases at J, with 11 bases between the two ends. The CDR3, as DNA: TGTGCCAGCAGTGTGAGCGTCCCAACCGGGGAGCTGTTTTTT. It specifies CASSVSVPTGELFF. Combining the CDR3 with reference TRBV2 and TRBJ2-2 gives the whole variable domain EPEVTQTPSHQVTQMGQEVILRCVPISNHLYFYWYRQILGQKVEFLVSFYNNEISEKSEIFDDQFSVERPDGSNFTLKIRSTKLEDSAMYFCASSVSVPTGELFFGEGSRLTVL.

J is TRBJ2-3 and V is TRBV9, with a possible D match to TRBD1 (7 bases). This CDR3 region has 15 residues. Looked up from germline, CDR1 is SGDLS and CDR2 is YYNGEE. V lost 3 bases and J 8 bases, leaving 19 bases between the germline ends. The CDR3 DNA is TGTGCCAGCAGCGAGGGGGCAGGCACCGGGGGTACGCAGTATTTT. This gives the protein CASSEGAGTGGTQYF.